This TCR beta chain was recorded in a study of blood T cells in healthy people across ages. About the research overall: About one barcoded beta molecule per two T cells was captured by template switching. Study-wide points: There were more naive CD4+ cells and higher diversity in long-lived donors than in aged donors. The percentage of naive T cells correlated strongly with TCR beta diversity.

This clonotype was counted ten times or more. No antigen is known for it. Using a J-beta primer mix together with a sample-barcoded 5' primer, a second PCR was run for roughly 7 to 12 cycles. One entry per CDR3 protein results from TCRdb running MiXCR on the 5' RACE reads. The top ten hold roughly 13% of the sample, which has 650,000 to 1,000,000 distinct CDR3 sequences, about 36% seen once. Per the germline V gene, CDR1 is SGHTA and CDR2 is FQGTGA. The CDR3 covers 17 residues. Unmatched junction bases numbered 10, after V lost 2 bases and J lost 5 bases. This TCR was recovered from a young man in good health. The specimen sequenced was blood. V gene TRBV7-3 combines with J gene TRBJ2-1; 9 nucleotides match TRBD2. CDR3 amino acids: CASSLGLAGYDNNEQFF. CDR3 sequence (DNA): TGTGCCAGCAGCTTAGGCCTAGCGGGGTATGACAACAATGAGCAGTTCTTC.